The 15 T cell receptor beta chains below come from one sample, sequenced in a study of spatial heterogeneity in lung cancer. TCRdb reprocessed the 5' RACE reads with MiXCR, giving one entry per CDR3 protein. The repertoire includes about 82,000 distinct CDR3 sequences, roughly 12% of them detected once, and under 5.5% sits in the top ten. Time point here: sample taken at primary tumor resection. Whole RNA came from tumor, nontumor lung or frozen PBMC and was sequenced without being sorted. Sequences were derived from PBMCs, sampled at surgery. All receptors come from a male donor with early-stage non-small cell lung cancer.

The table lists this clonotype with a few counts. This chain links TRBV7-3 with TRBJ2-1, with 8 bases matching TRBD1. J was trimmed by 2 bases and V by 2 bases; bases with no gene match: 5. The CDR3 runs to 16 residues. Germline-derived CDR1 and CDR2 are SGHTA and FQGTGA. The DNA of the CDR3 is TGTGCCAGCAGCTTAGCAGCAGGGGGCGCCTACAATGAGCAGTTCTTC. Its protein is CASSLAAGGAYNEQFF.

The chain combines TRBV30 with TRBJ1-1; D unclear. The germline V gene encodes CDR1 GTSNPN and CDR2 SVGIG (reference sequence). This CDR3 contains 12 residues. With 7 bases removed from V and 8 bases from J, the gap between germline ends came to 17 bases. The CDR3 DNA sequence: TGTGCCTCTCACATAGACGGATCCGAAGCTTTCTTT. Translation: CASHIDGSEAFF.

In this sample, this clonotype turned up a few times. This sequence joins TRBV7-3 and TRBJ2-3; 7 positions match TRBD2. Germline trimming cut 8 bases from V and 0 bases from J; bases unmatched to any gene: 5. CDR1 is SGHTA and CDR2 is FQGTGA in the germline V gene. This CDR3 has 14 amino acids. CDR3 sequence reads: CASSERGSTDTQYF. CDR3 coding DNA: TGTGCCAGCTCCGAGCGGGGCAGCACAGATACGCAGTATTTT.

This clonotype appeared many times. The chain recombines TRBV2 with TRBJ2-5; 13 positions agree with TRBD2. This CDR3 comprises 16 residues. In germline, CDR1 is SNHLY, CDR2 FYNNEI. The V segment lost 6 bases and the J segment 2 bases; nucleotides outside the gene matches: 6. The CDR3 DNA follows: TGTGCCAGCAGAACTAGCGGGGGGGGACGGCAAGAGACCCAGTACTTC. This codes for CASRTSGGGRQETQYF. The full variable domain, in which reference TRBV2 and TRBJ2-5 provide the parts outside the CDR3, is EPEVTQTPSHQVTQMGQEVILRCVPISNHLYFYWYRQILGQKVEFLVSFYNNEISEKSEIFDDQFSVERPDGSNFTLKIRSTKLEDSAMYFCASRTSGGGRQETQYFGPGTRLLVL.

Regarding this clonotype: A much larger clone lies one base from this, so it may be a read error. The chain recombines TRBV2 with TRBJ1-1, with D unclear. Trimming left V 7 bases short and J 1 base short, with 13 bases between. In germline, CDR1 is SNHLY, CDR2 FYNNEI. CDR3 length: 14 residues. The CDR3 sequence is CASMAGPGNTEAFF. CDR3 DNA sequence: TGTGCCAGCATGGCAGGTCCGGGGAACACTGAAGCTTTCTTT.

The sample holds many counts of this clonotype. The chain links TRBV20-1 to TRBJ1-2; 9 bases fit TRBD1. CDR3 length: 14 amino acids. From germline, CDR1 is DFQATT and CDR2 SNEGSKA (reference sequence). Trimming took 3 bases from V and 0 from J; bases not matched to a gene: 2. CDR3 residues: CSASRDRANYGYTF. The CDR3 bases are TGCAGTGCTAGTCGGGACAGGGCTAACTATGGCTACACCTTC.

This clonotype was observed a few times. The CDR3 protein is CSVRQGSGEKLFF. For the CDR3, the DNA is TGCAGCGTTAGACAGGGATCGGGTGAAAAACTGTTTTTT. V and J are TRBV29-1 and TRBJ1-4; TRBD1 aligns across 7 bases. CDR3 length equals 13 residues. The germline gives CDR1 SQVTM, CDR2 ANQGSEA. The ends lost 5 bases at V and 7 bases at J; junction bases unmatched: 7.

This clonotype was detected a few times. CDR3 in amino acids: CASSIDGQRKLFF. In nucleotides, the CDR3 is TGTGCCAGTAGTATAGACGGGCAGCGGAAACTGTTTTTT. The chain links TRBV19 to TRBJ1-4, with D unclear. CDR3 length equals 13 residues. Per germline, CDR1 LNHDA and CDR2 SQIVND (reference sequence). The V gene lost 0 bases and the J gene lost 11 bases, with 10 bases spanning the gap.

This clonotype has just a few counts. The rearrangement joins TRBV29-1 to TRBJ2-2; TRBD1 agrees at 9 bases. Germline V CDR1 and CDR2: SQVTM, ANQGSEA. Unmatched junction bases numbered 9, after V lost 6 bases and J lost 7 bases. This CDR3 spans 14 amino acids. CDR3 DNA sequence: TGCAGCGTGAGACAGGGGGAGAGGGACGGGGAGCTGTTTTTT. This encodes CSVRQGERDGELFF.

This clonotype appeared a few times. V usage is TRBV29-1 and J usage is TRBJ1-2, with no clear D. V dropped 7 bases and J dropped 7 bases, with 16 bases sitting between them. This CDR3 region has 12 residues. CDR1 is SQVTM and CDR2 is ANQGSEA in the germline V gene. The CDR3 spells CSASGDRRGYTF. The CDR3 DNA reads as TGCAGCGCGTCGGGCGATCGGCGTGGCTACACCTTC.

At least ten counts were recorded for this clonotype. The rearrangement uses TRBV5-1 and TRBJ1-5; D possibly corresponds to TRBD1 (5 bases). Germline assignment: CDR1 SGHRS and CDR2 YFSETQ. The CDR3 loop spans 15 amino acids. The V end was cut by 0 bases, the J end by 1 base, with 8 bases between. The CDR3 loop is CASSLGDRSNQPQHF. DNA of the CDR3: TGCGCCAGCAGCTTGGGAGACAGAAGCAATCAGCCCCAGCATTTT.

DNA of the CDR3: TGCAGCGTTGAAGATCTTGGGGTAAACACTGAAGCTTTCTTT. Translation: CSVEDLGVNTEAFF. V gene TRBV29-1 combines with J gene TRBJ1-1, with no clear D. The length of the CDR3 is 14 residues. The germline CDR1 and CDR2 sequences are SQVTM and ANQGSEA. V shed 0 bases and J shed 2 bases, with 10 bases lying between them.

Of note for this clonotype: A read error may account for a junction end that differs from germline. The chain joins TRBV12-3 or TRBV12-4 to TRBJ1-1; D call uncertain. The CDR3 spans 11 residues. The CDR3 DNA reads as TGTGCCAGCAGTTTGAAAACTGAAGCTTTCTTT. It encodes CASSLKTEAFF.

V and J are TRBV19 and TRBJ1-5; TRBD1 agrees at 8 bases. This CDR3 region has 15 residues. V was pared by 6 bases and J by 0 bases, with 4 bases of the junction left unmatched. CDR1 and CDR2 (germline): LNHDA, SQIVND (reference sequence). This CDR3 reads CASSTTGGSNQPQHF. The CDR3, as DNA: TGTGCCAGTAGCACTACAGGGGGTAGCAATCAGCCCCAGCATTTT.

V usage is TRBV3-1 and J usage is TRBJ2-7, with 7 bases matching TRBD1. The J segment lost 2 bases and the V segment lost 3 bases, leaving 1 base of the junction unmatched. The CDR3 spans 13 residues. The germline V gene encodes CDR1 LGHDT and CDR2 YNNKEL (reference sequence). CDR3 in amino acids: CASSQGQTYEQYF. The CDR3 DNA follows: TGTGCCAGCAGCCAGGGACAGACCTACGAGCAGTACTTC.